The T cell receptor beta chain under discussion was sequenced for a study of T cell responses to AZD1222 COVID-19 vaccine. Germline V gives CDR1 LGHDT, CDR2 YNNKEL (reference sequence). V gave up 4 bases and J gave up 2 bases; unmatched junction bases: 13. This CDR3 has 18 residues. The assay was immunoSEQ multiplex PCR, and TCRdb's table has in-frame clones only and misses some. The sample carries about 180,000 clones, about 87% recorded once. The V call is TRBV3-1 (or the pseudogene TRBV3-2), the J call TRBJ2-5; 10 nucleotides agree with TRBD2. Sequencing was performed on peripheral blood, taken 28 days after the second dose of the MenACWY control vaccine. The sequence derives from an adult who received the MenACWY meningococcal vaccine as a control. Here the CDR3 DNA reads TGTGCCAGCAGCCCCCTGGGGAGCGGGAGGGGGAGACAAGAGACCCAGTACTTC. This codes for CASSPLGSGRGRQETQYF.